These 25 T cell receptor beta chains originate from one sample sequenced in a study of blood T cell repertoires in COVID-19 (dated by TCRdb to about 2020). Receptor libraries were prepared by the immunoSEQ multiplex PCR assay. In TCRdb, the immuneACCESS table is reduced to in-frame sequences with V and J assigned. These tables do not hold every clone; where another copy was compared, an unresolved V gene accounts for under half, and the others remain unexplained. The sample records 200,000 to 300,000 clones, 84% of which are singletons. The top ten clonotypes cover 3.5% to 5% of the sample. Material for sequencing was peripheral blood. The origin of the receptors is a man aged 55 to 70 with acute or convalescent COVID-19.

This clone appeared once. This rearrangement joins TRBV9 to TRBJ2-3; 12 bases align to TRBD2. The J segment lost 6 bases and the V segment lost 0 bases, leaving 14 bases of the junction unmatched. CDR3 length equals 19 residues. Looked up from germline, CDR1 is SGDLS and CDR2 is YYNGEE. The CDR3 bases are TGTGCCAGCAGCGTAGCGGCTAGCGGGGGGGCCACTCCTGCTGATACGCAGTATTTT. It specifies CASSVAASGGATPADTQYF. Full variable domain (rest looked up from reference TRBV9 and TRBJ2-3): DSGVTQTPKHLITATGQRVTLRCSPRSGDLSVYWYQQSLDQGLQFLIQYYNGEERAKGNILERFSAQQFPDLHSELNLSSLELGDSALYFCASSVAASGGATPADTQYFGPGTRLTVL.

This chain uses TRBV19 with TRBJ2-7; 10 bases fit TRBD1. The CDR3 is 15 residues long. With 5 bases clipped from V and 7 bases from J, the junction kept 11 bases outside the gene matches. CDR1 LNHDA and CDR2 SQIVND come from the germline V gene (reference sequence). The CDR3 coding sequence is TGTGCCAGTAGTTCCCGGGACAGGGGCTCCTGGGAGCAGTACTTC. Translation: CASSSRDRGSWEQYF.

The rearrangement joins TRBV14 to TRBJ2-7; no definite D call. Germline CDR1 and CDR2: SGHDN and FVKESK. V was shortened by 0 bases and J by 3 bases, with 6 bases between the two germline ends. This CDR3 has 13 residues. This CDR3 is CASSQDIGYEQYF. In nucleotides, the CDR3 is TGTGCCAGCAGCCAAGATATCGGCTACGAGCAGTACTTC.

The chain combines TRBV7-2 with TRBJ2-7, with 7 bases matching TRBD2. From germline, CDR1 is SGHTA and CDR2 FQGNSA. There are 13 residues in the CDR3. With 8 bases clipped from V and 6 bases from J, the junction kept 10 bases outside the gene matches. The DNA of the CDR3 is TGTGCCAGCGCCCGCCTCTCTAGCGGCGAGCAGTACTTC. Protein product: CASARLSSGEQYF.

The rearrangement uses TRBV19 and TRBJ1-5; 7 bases line up with TRBD1. The CDR3 length is 14 residues. Germline CDR1 reads LNHDA; CDR2 reads SQIVND (reference sequence). V dropped 8 bases and J dropped 7; count of bases not matched to a gene: 11. CDR3 protein: CASQAEPTGQPQHF. In nucleotides, the CDR3 is TGTGCCAGTCAGGCCGAACCGACAGGGCAGCCCCAGCATTTT.

The chain employs TRBV5-1 and TRBJ2-7; 10 nucleotides align to TRBD1. The junction had 4 bases not matched to a gene; V was cut back by 7 bases and J by 3 bases. Germline CDR1 is SGHRS and CDR2 is YFSETQ. This CDR3 is built from 13 residues. CDR3 DNA: TGCGCCAGCCACCGGGACAGGGGCTACGAGCAGTACTTC. Encoded protein: CASHRDRGYEQYF. Together with reference TRBV5-1 and TRBJ2-7, the CDR3 gives the full variable domain: KAGVTQTPRYLIKTRGQQVTLSCSPISGHRSVSWYQQTPGQGLQFLFEYFSETQRNKGNFPGRFSGRQFSNSRSEMNVSTLELGDSALYLCASHRDRGYEQYFGPGTRLTVT.

This clone was picked up one time. This chain links TRBV5-1 with TRBJ2-2; D is ambiguous. Germline CDR1 SGHRS, CDR2 YFSETQ. CDR3 length: 14 amino acids. Deletions cut 0 bases from V and 1 base from J, with 4 bases between. CDR3 amino acids: CASSLGQNTGELFF. The CDR3 DNA sequence: TGCGCCAGCAGCTTGGGACAGAACACCGGGGAGCTGTTTTTT.

The chain carries TRBV5-1 and TRBJ1-4; D might be TRBD1 (6 bases). Germline CDR1 SGHRS, CDR2 YFSETQ. The CDR3 extends over 15 amino acids. Trimming left V 2 bases short and J 4 bases short, with 12 bases between. This CDR3 is CASSLTGTSNEKLFF. CDR3 sequence (DNA): TGCGCCAGCAGCTTAACCGGGACAAGTAATGAAAAACTGTTTTTT. The complete variable domain, with remaining parts taken from reference TRBV5-1 and TRBJ1-4, reads KAGVTQTPRYLIKTRGQQVTLSCSPISGHRSVSWYQQTPGQGLQFLFEYFSETQRNKGNFPGRFSGRQFSNSRSEMNVSTLELGDSALYLCASSLTGTSNEKLFFGSGTQLSVL.

The chain couples TRBV7-3 to TRBJ2-7; 10 bases align to TRBD2. V dropped 0 bases and J dropped 1; count of bases not matched to a gene: 0. The CDR3 is 15 amino acids. Germline CDR1 and CDR2: SGHTA and FQGTGA. Here the CDR3 DNA reads TGTGCCAGCAGCTTAACGACTAGCGGGTCCTACGAGCAGTACTTC. It codes for CASSLTTSGSYEQYF.

The chain combines TRBV13 with TRBJ2-1, with D perhaps TRBD2 (6 bases). Germline assignment: CDR1 PRHDT and CDR2 FYEKMQ (reference sequence). The V and J ends lost 1 base and 1 base respectively, with 11 bases between them. This CDR3 contains 16 residues. The CDR3 loop is CASSLAGDRSYNEQFF. CDR3 nucleotides: TGTGCCAGCAGCTTAGCGGGGGATAGGTCCTACAATGAGCAGTTCTTC. Together with reference TRBV13 and TRBJ2-1, the CDR3 gives the full variable domain: AAGVIQSPRHLIKEKRETATLKCYPIPRHDTVYWYQQGPGQDPQFLISFYEKMQSDKGSIPDRFSAQQFSDYHSELNMSSLELGDSALYFCASSLAGDRSYNEQFFGPGTRLTVL.

The gene calls are TRBV29-1 and TRBJ2-1, with 11 bases aligning to TRBD2. Germline values: CDR1 SQVTM, CDR2 ANQGSEA. The junction had 1 base not matched to a gene; V was cut back by 3 bases and J by 3 bases. The CDR3 contains 14 residues. CDR3 nucleotide sequence: TGCAGCGTTGAGGGGACTAGCGGCTACAATGAGCAGTTCTTC. It specifies CSVEGTSGYNEQFF.

V is TRBV5-5 and J is TRBJ2-2; D is unclear. Germline V gene lookup returns CDR1 SGHKS and CDR2 YYEKEE (reference sequence). With 4 bases removed from V and 4 bases from J, the gap between germline ends came to 14 bases. The CDR3 spans 15 residues. Written as DNA, the CDR3 is TGTGCCAGCAGCCCCAGGATACAGTTCACCGGGGAGCTGTTTTTT. Translated, it gives CASSPRIQFTGELFF.

The chain joins TRBV20-1 to TRBJ2-1, with 7 bases that match TRBD1. Per the germline V gene, CDR1 is DFQATT and CDR2 is SNEGSKA (reference sequence). The CDR3 length is 11 residues. CDR3 amino acids: CTLDRANEQFF. The CDR3 nucleotides are TGCACTCTTGACAGGGCTAATGAGCAGTTCTTC.

This clone was found a few times. The V call is TRBV19, the J call TRBJ2-3; D perhaps matches TRBD1 (6 bases). The CDR3 loop spans 17 amino acids. CDR1 and CDR2 from the germline V gene are LNHDA and SQIVND (reference sequence). Trimming stripped 3 bases from V and 0 bases from J, with 16 bases between. CDR3 sequence: CASSIGPPTGSTDTQYF. DNA of the CDR3: TGTGCCAGTAGTATTGGTCCCCCGACAGGAAGCACAGATACGCAGTATTTT.

The chain has TRBV10-3 and TRBJ2-2; tentatively, D is TRBD2 (6 bases). Trimming stripped 4 bases from V and 6 bases from J, with 18 bases between. Germline lookup yields CDR1 ENHRY and CDR2 SYGVKD. The CDR3 spans 16 residues. Here the CDR3 DNA reads TGTGCCATCAGTGGGGGCGGGGTGTGGGCATCCGGGGAGCTGTTTTTT. Protein sequence: CAISGGGVWASGELFF.

This chain uses TRBV6-6 with TRBJ2-7, with 8 bases matching TRBD1. The CDR3 runs 16 residues. J lost 3 bases, V lost 0 bases, and 7 bases had no gene match. CDR1 MNHNY and CDR2 SVGAGI come from the germline V gene (reference sequence). The CDR3 bases are TGTGCCAGCAGTTACTCTTACATACAGGGGGGCTACGAGCAGTACTTC. This translates into CASSYSYIQGGYEQYF.

This clone was seen only once. V is TRBV12-5 and J is TRBJ1-1; 10 bases line up with TRBD1. Germline CDR1 reads LGHNT; CDR2 reads FRNRAP. The CDR3 totals 14 residues. Losses at the gene ends were 4 bases for V and 5 bases for J; bases not matched to a gene: 4. The CDR3 protein is CASGSGQGGTEAFF. The CDR3 DNA is TGTGCTAGTGGTTCCGGACAGGGGGGGACTGAAGCTTTCTTT.

The chain joins TRBV2 to TRBJ2-1, with 9 bases that match TRBD2. The CDR3 covers 15 residues. The germline CDR1 and CDR2 sequences are SNHLY and FYNNEI. V lost 6 bases and J lost 5; bases outside the gene matches: 8. Here the CDR3 DNA reads TGTGCCAGCAGAATGGAGCGGGGGGCTCACAATGAGCAGTTCTTC. This codes for CASRMERGAHNEQFF.

The gene calls are TRBV5-1 and TRBJ1-2; 10 nucleotides agree with TRBD1. Germline CDR1 reads SGHRS; CDR2 reads YFSETQ. The CDR3 spans 14 residues. Trimming took 4 bases from V and 4 from J; bases not matched to a gene: 4. The CDR3 DNA is TGCGCCAGCAGCAAAGGACAGGGGGGCTATGGCTACACCTTC. Protein: CASSKGQGGYGYTF.

The table lists this clone with a few counts. The chain is built from TRBV27 and TRBJ2-7; D remains unclear. Germline loops: CDR1 MNHEY, CDR2 SMNVEV (reference sequence). V lost 11 bases, J lost 3 bases, and 14 bases lay in between. The CDR3 extends over 12 amino acids. The CDR3 DNA follows: TGTGCCCCAGTGCAGATTAACTACGAGCAGTACTTC. Amino acid sequence: CAPVQINYEQYF.

CDR3 in amino acids: CASSLSQYGYTF. CDR3 bases: TGTGCCAGCAGTTTATCACAGTATGGCTACACCTTC. This chain connects TRBV28 to TRBJ1-2, with D unclear. Deletions cut 1 base from V and 5 bases from J, with 5 bases between. Germline CDR1 MDHEN, CDR2 SYDVKM. CDR3 length: 12 amino acids.

This rearrangement joins TRBV19 to TRBJ1-1; 9 bases are a match to TRBD1. The ends lost 6 bases at V and 1 base at J; junction bases unmatched: 3. The CDR3 covers 14 residues. Germline lookup yields CDR1 LNHDA and CDR2 SQIVND (reference sequence). The CDR3 sequence: CASSQTGGNTEAFF. The CDR3 DNA sequence: TGTGCCAGTAGCCAGACAGGGGGGAACACTGAAGCTTTCTTT.

The chain combines TRBV6-2 or TRBV6-3 with TRBJ2-7, with 8 bases lining up with TRBD1. CDR3 length: 14 residues. Per germline, CDR1 MNHEY and CDR2 SVGEGT. V gave up 6 bases and J gave up 5 bases; unmatched junction bases: 9. The CDR3 DNA sequence: TGTGCCAGCAGCTCAAACGACAGGGGCCACGAGCAGTACTTC. This codes for CASSSNDRGHEQYF.

This chain links TRBV6-5 with TRBJ1-2, with D unclear. Germline-derived CDR1 and CDR2 are MNHEY and SVGAGI. The V end was cut by 9 bases, the J end by 6 bases, with 17 bases between. The CDR3 spans 13 residues. The CDR3 sequence: CASSPGVENGYTF. The CDR3 coding sequence is TGTGCCAGTTCTCCGGGAGTCGAAAATGGCTACACCTTC.

The V and J genes are TRBV30 and TRBJ1-1, with D maybe TRBD1 (5 bases). V lost 2 bases and J lost 3, with 10 bases in between. Germline CDR1 GTSNPN, CDR2 SVGIG (reference sequence). The CDR3 has 13 residues. CDR3 sequence: CAWSPQGDTEAFF. CDR3 nucleotides: TGTGCCTGGAGTCCCCAGGGTGACACTGAAGCTTTCTTT.